These 18 T cell receptor beta chains share one sample of origin, sequenced in a study of T cell responses to AZD1222 COVID-19 vaccine. Clones were sequenced by immunoSEQ multiplex PCR, and TCRdb holds only the in-frame ones, with some missing. Of more than 100,000 clones listed, approximately 92% were seen once; the top ten hold approximately 3.1%. Sequences were derived from peripheral blood, sampled on day 0 of AZD1222 vaccination. Receptors originate from an adult in good health.

The V gene is TRBV10-3, the J gene TRBJ1-2; D possibly corresponds to TRBD1 (5 bases). V dropped 2 bases and J dropped 5 bases, with 18 bases sitting between them. CDR1 and CDR2 (germline): ENHRY, SYGVKD. The CDR3 runs to 16 residues. The CDR3 DNA sequence: TGTGCCATCAGTGAGGCCGCAGGACGGGGGAGGTATGGCTACACCTTC. Its protein product is CAISEAAGRGRYGYTF.

The chain joins TRBV7-8 to TRBJ2-7, with D unclear. Trimming left V 0 bases short and J 1 base short, with 7 bases between. Per germline, CDR1 SGHVS and CDR2 FQNEAQ. CDR3 length: 14 residues. CDR3 residues: CASSLASGSYEQYF. CDR3 in DNA: TGTGCCAGCAGCTTAGCGAGTGGGTCCTACGAGCAGTACTTC.

The V and J genes are TRBV10-3 and TRBJ2-5; TRBD1 agrees at 8 bases. The CDR3 has 12 residues. With V trimmed by 8 bases and J by 5 bases, 4 bases remained unmatched. In germline, CDR1 is ENHRY, CDR2 SYGVKD. The CDR3 nucleotides are TGTGCCATCGGACAGGGACAGGAGACCCAGTACTTC. Translation: CAIGQGQETQYF.

V and J are TRBV4-2 and TRBJ1-5; D might be TRBD1 (5 bases). Trimming removed 4 bases at V and 5 bases at J, with 24 bases between. In germline, CDR1 is LGHNA, CDR2 YNFKEQ. The CDR3 extends over 18 amino acids. CDR3 sequence (DNA): TGTGCCAGCAGCCTACTCCCTTTACAGGCGAGAAGGGATCAGCCCCAGCATTTT. It yields the protein CASSLLPLQARRDQPQHF.

CDR3 in DNA: TGTGCCAGCAGTTCCGGCGGGGGAGCGGGCACGGAGCAGTTCTTC. Translating gives CASSSGGGAGTEQFF. The chain joins TRBV6-5 to TRBJ2-1; 7 bases agree with TRBD2. The CDR3 has 15 residues. Germline CDR1 and CDR2: MNHEY and SVGAGI. Trimming cost V 4 bases and J 10 bases; bases outside gene matches: 13.

This chain connects TRBV7-2 to TRBJ2-6, with a tentative D call TRBD1 (6 bases). This CDR3 has 18 amino acids. Trimming removed 5 bases from V and 0 bases from J, with 17 bases in between. Germline CDR1 SGHTA, CDR2 FQGNSA. The CDR3 nucleotides are TGTGCCAGCAGCCTCCAGGGGTCGTTGAGCTCTGGGGCCAACGTCCTGACTTTC. Translation: CASSLQGSLSSGANVLTF.

V gene TRBV10-3 combines with J gene TRBJ2-3; 8 nucleotides match TRBD2. Germline loops: CDR1 ENHRY, CDR2 SYGVKD. The CDR3 sequence is 15 residues long. J was trimmed by 2 bases and V by 6 bases; bases with no gene match: 7. The chain's CDR3 is CAIRKASGPTDTQYF. DNA for the CDR3: TGTGCCATCAGGAAAGCTAGCGGGCCCACAGATACGCAGTATTTT.

V usage is TRBV5-1 and J usage is TRBJ1-1; 7 bases are a match to TRBD1. The V gene's germline CDR1 is SGHRS and CDR2 YFSETQ. This CDR3 is built from 16 residues. Trimming took 0 bases from V and 7 from J; bases not matched to a gene: 12. The DNA for the CDR3 is TGCGCCAGCAGCTTGGTGGGGCGGTCAGCAGGGGGTGAAGCTTTCTTT. Protein sequence: CASSLVGRSAGGEAFF.

This sequence joins TRBV7-2 and TRBJ1-1; 7 bases are shared with TRBD1. The CDR3 sequence is 15 residues long. The V segment lost 1 base and the J segment 3 bases; nucleotides outside the gene matches: 5. Germline values: CDR1 SGHTA, CDR2 FQGNSA. The CDR3 bases are TGTGCCAGCAGCTTAGAGGGGGCTTTTGACACTGAAGCTTTCTTT. Translation gives CASSLEGAFDTEAFF.

This rearrangement joins TRBV6-5 to TRBJ1-2, with D possibly being TRBD1 (6 bases). V lost 7 bases and J 4 bases, leaving 13 bases between the germline ends. The CDR3 has 13 residues. Germline V gene sequence: CDR1 MNHEY, CDR2 SVGAGI. CDR3 amino acids: CASNLRGGYGYTF. For the CDR3, the DNA is TGTGCCAGCAACCTAAGAGGGGGCTATGGCTACACCTTC.

The chain's CDR3 is CSVGTVKNIQYF. The CDR3 region has the DNA TGCAGCGTTGGGACAGTGAAAAACATTCAGTACTTC. The chain couples TRBV29-1 to TRBJ2-4; D possibly corresponds to TRBD1 (6 bases). Germline lookup yields CDR1 SQVTM and CDR2 ANQGSEA. V gave up 4 bases and J gave up 4 bases, with 8 bases separating them. This CDR3 is 12 amino acids long.

The DNA of the CDR3 is TGTGCCAGCAGTTTACGCGATGAAAAACTGTTTTTT. Translated, it gives CASSLRDEKLFF. The chain uses TRBV28 and TRBJ1-4; D gene uncertain. This CDR3 has 12 amino acids. V lost 2 bases to trimming and J lost 6 bases, with 4 bases between them. The V gene's germline CDR1 is MDHEN and CDR2 SYDVKM.

The chain uses TRBV7-3 and TRBJ2-5, with D perhaps matching TRBD1 (7 bases). Trimming pared 5 bases from V and 5 bases from J, leaving 21 bases between. The germline CDR1 and CDR2 sequences are SGHTA and FQGTGA. This CDR3 is built from 16 residues. The CDR3 loop is CASSQGGNFGRETQYF. The CDR3, as DNA: TGTGCCAGCAGCCAGGGGGGCAATTTCGGTCGGGAGACCCAGTACTTC.

This clone showed up just a few times. The rearrangement joins TRBV7-2 to TRBJ1-3; no reliable D call. The V end was cut by 0 bases, the J end by 0 bases, with 9 bases between. This CDR3 is 16 amino acids long. Germline lookup yields CDR1 SGHTA and CDR2 FQGNSA. CDR3 amino acids: CASSLAPGHSGNTIYF. The CDR3 DNA reads as TGTGCCAGCAGCTTAGCGCCTGGGCACTCTGGAAACACCATATATTTT.

The chain employs TRBV12-3 or TRBV12-4 and TRBJ1-2, with D uncertain. V was shortened by 5 bases and J by 10 bases, with 14 bases between the two germline ends. The CDR3 consists of 12 residues. CDR3 region: CASSPGAGNYTF. The CDR3 DNA reads as TGTGCCAGCAGTCCAGGAGCGGGGAACTACACCTTC.

The CDR3 loop reads CASARVAGGLMDTQYF. DNA for the CDR3: TGTGCCAGCGCTAGGGTAGCGGGGGGTCTGATGGATACGCAGTATTTT. This chain connects TRBV27 to TRBJ2-3; 10 nucleotides line up with TRBD2. This CDR3 has 16 amino acids. Germline values: CDR1 MNHEY, CDR2 SMNVEV (reference sequence). Trimming cost V 8 bases and J 6 bases; bases outside gene matches: 14.

The gene calls are TRBV7-9 and TRBJ2-4; 7 nucleotides match TRBD2. Germline loops: CDR1 SEHNR, CDR2 FQNEAQ (reference sequence). Germline trimming cut 4 bases from V and 6 bases from J; bases unmatched to any gene: 6. The CDR3 covers 14 residues. The CDR3 is CASSSDWGGNIQYF. The CDR3 DNA sequence: TGTGCCAGCAGCTCCGACTGGGGGGGAAACATTCAGTACTTC.

The chain uses TRBV6-2 or TRBV6-3 and TRBJ2-7; no definite D call. Germline V gene lookup returns CDR1 MNHEY and CDR2 SVGEGT. This CDR3 contains 14 residues. V dropped 3 bases and J dropped 6 bases, with 15 bases sitting between them. The CDR3 sequence: CASSYGSLLGEQYF. CDR3 coding DNA: TGTGCCAGCAGTTATGGTTCGCTTCTGGGCGAGCAGTACTTC.